Following are 11 T cell receptor beta chains from one sample sequenced in a study of a mutant IDH1 vaccine in newly diagnosed glioma. The antigens for these receptors are not known. The time point was: week 35, safety follow-up. What each vaccine dose contained was 300 ug of mutant IDH1 20-mer peptide, accompanied by topical imiquimod. Some clones are missing from TCRdb's copy, which holds only in-frame ones; the method was immunoSEQ multiplex PCR. The sample includes 45,000 to 55,000 clones, 75% to 85% of them seen just once. This specimen was PBMCs, taken from a glioma patient whose treatment included an IDH1 peptide vaccine. These receptors came from a man aged 35 to 55 with glioma.

The chain is built from TRBV19 and TRBJ2-1, with D maybe TRBD2 (5 bases). CDR1 is LNHDA, CDR2 SQIVND, per germline (reference sequence). CDR3 length equals 16 residues. V was cut by 7 bases and J by 7 bases, with 23 bases left in between. CDR3 DNA: TGTGCCAGTACCAAGAACTGGAACTACCCGGGGAATGAGCAGTTCTTC. This codes for CASTKNWNYPGNEQFF.

The chain recombines TRBV27 with TRBJ2-5; D remains ambiguous. The CDR3 contains 14 residues. The V gene's germline CDR1 is MNHEY and CDR2 SMNVEV (reference sequence). Trimming cost V 2 bases and J 0 bases, with 7 bases left between them. This CDR3 reads CASSLGRNQETQYF. CDR3 nucleotides: TGTGCCAGCAGTTTAGGACGGAACCAAGAGACCCAGTACTTC.

This CDR3 is CSVELTGEPNQPQHF. For the CDR3, the DNA is TGCAGCGTTGAGCTGACAGGGGAGCCCAATCAGCCCCAGCATTTT. The rearrangement uses TRBV29-1 and TRBJ1-5, with 8 bases identical to TRBD1. V lost 3 bases to trimming and J lost 3 bases; unmatched junction nucleotides: 7. The CDR3 runs 15 residues. CDR1 SQVTM and CDR2 ANQGSEA come from the germline V gene.

This chain connects TRBV5-1 to TRBJ2-7, with TRBD2 identical over 7 bases. The germline V gene has CDR1 SGHRS and CDR2 YFSETQ. Losses at the gene ends were 2 bases for V and 6 bases for J; bases not matched to a gene: 5. The CDR3 spans 13 residues. The CDR3 bases are TGCGCCAGCAGCTTCCCCGGGGGGATCGAGCAGTACTTC. It specifies CASSFPGGIEQYF.

The chain carries TRBV18 and TRBJ2-7; 10 bases fit TRBD2. CDR3 length equals 16 residues. Looked up from germline, CDR1 is KGHSH and CDR2 is LQKENI. The V segment lost 0 bases and the J segment 2 bases; nucleotides outside the gene matches: 4. The CDR3, as DNA: TGTGCCAGCTCACCACCGCCAGGACTAGCGGCCTACGAGCAGTACTTC. Translation: CASSPPPGLAAYEQYF.

The V call is TRBV4-1, the J call TRBJ2-1; 8 nucleotides match TRBD2. From germline, CDR1 is MGHRA and CDR2 YSYEKL. The CDR3 sequence is 17 residues long. V lost 2 bases to trimming and J lost 0 bases; unmatched junction nucleotides: 6. The CDR3 DNA follows: TGCGCCAGCAGCCAACCCGTAGCGGGGAGCTCCTACAATGAGCAGTTCTTC. Translating it yields CASSQPVAGSSYNEQFF.

This chain joins TRBV5-6 and TRBJ2-4; TRBD2 matches 14 bases. CDR3 length: 16 residues. Germline lookup yields CDR1 SGHDT and CDR2 YYEEEE. V dropped 3 bases and J dropped 6; count of bases not matched to a gene: 5. The CDR3 DNA is TGTGCCAGCAGCTGGGGACTAGCGGGAGTCGGAAACATTCAGTACTTC. Translated: CASSWGLAGVGNIQYF.

This clone was recorded a few times. CDR3 loop: CAWNPGLHNSPLHF. CDR3 sequence (DNA): TGTGCCTGGAACCCAGGACTTCATAATTCACCCCTCCACTTT. This rearrangement joins TRBV30 to TRBJ1-6; D gene uncertain. Per germline, CDR1 GTSNPN and CDR2 SVGIG (reference sequence). There are 14 residues in the CDR3. The V end was cut by 4 bases, the J end by 5 bases, with 12 bases between.

V is TRBV5-1 and J is TRBJ1-2; 9 positions match TRBD1. The germline gives CDR1 SGHRS, CDR2 YFSETQ. The CDR3 extends over 14 amino acids. V gave up 3 bases and J gave up 7 bases; unmatched junction bases: 7. The CDR3 nucleotides are TGCGCCAGCAGCTCCCCAACAGGGGGCCGTGGCTACACCTTC. The encoded protein is CASSSPTGGRGYTF.

The chain links TRBV7-9 to TRBJ2-1, with 9 bases fitting TRBD2. The V segment lost 3 bases and the J segment 7 bases; nucleotides outside the gene matches: 4. The CDR3 extends over 14 amino acids. Looked up from germline, CDR1 is SEHNR and CDR2 is FQNEAQ (reference sequence). CDR3 DNA: TGTGCCAGCAGCTTTAGCGGGGGCGAAAATGAGCAGTTCTTC. Its translation is CASSFSGGENEQFF.

The chain links TRBV4-1 to TRBJ1-1, with unresolved D. The CDR3 is 13 residues long. Germline-derived CDR1 and CDR2 are MGHRA and YSYEKL. V lost 5 bases and J 0 bases, leaving 7 bases between the germline ends. The CDR3 region has the DNA TGCGCCAGCAGCGAGACGGTGAACACTGAAGCTTTCTTT. It codes for CASSETVNTEAFF.